The sequence of this T cell receptor (beta chain) was determined in a study of control samples from healthy donors and cancer patients (dated by TCRdb to the early 2020s). The library was obtained by the immunoSEQ multiplex PCR assay. This immuneACCESS table, as held by TCRdb, lists in-frame sequences with V and J called but not all clones. Of the missing ones, under half trace to an unresolved V gene in checked studies; the others have no known cause. The sample table contains roughly 160,000 clones; only one count was recorded for about 95% of them. In total, the top ten clones hold approximately 14% of the sample. In regard to this clone: Its antigen specificity is not known. No qualities accompany the bases; no much larger clone lies one base away.

The CDR3 holds 15 amino acids from the cysteine to the phenylalanine. The only DNA kept is the CDR3, 45 bases in frame from the first base. The germline V gene supplies CDR1 MRHNA and CDR2 SNTAGT. V sheds 6 bases and J sheds 1 base, leaving 13 bases between their ends. The sample was PBMCs. The V gene is TRBV6-4 and the J gene is TRBJ2-1; the D gene is perhaps TRBD2, on 7 matching bases. The clonotype comes from a man aged 60 to 75 with colorectal cancer. The CDR3 in this case is CASRRAGASYNEQFF. Here is the DNA: TGTGCCAGCAGGAGGGCGGGGGCGTCCTACAATGAGCAGTTCTTC.